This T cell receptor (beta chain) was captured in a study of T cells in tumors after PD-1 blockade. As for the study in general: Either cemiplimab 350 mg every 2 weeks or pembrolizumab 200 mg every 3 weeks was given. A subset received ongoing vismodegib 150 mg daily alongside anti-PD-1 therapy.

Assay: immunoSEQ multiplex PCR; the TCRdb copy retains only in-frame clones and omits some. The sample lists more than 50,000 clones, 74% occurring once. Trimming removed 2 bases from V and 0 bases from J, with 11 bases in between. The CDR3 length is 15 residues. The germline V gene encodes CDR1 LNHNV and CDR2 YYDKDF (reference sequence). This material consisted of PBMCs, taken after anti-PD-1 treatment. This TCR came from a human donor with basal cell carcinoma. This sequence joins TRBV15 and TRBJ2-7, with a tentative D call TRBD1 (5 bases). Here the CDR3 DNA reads TGTGCCACCAGCAGATTAGGTGACAGCTCCTACGAGCAGTACTTC. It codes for CATSRLGDSSYEQYF.